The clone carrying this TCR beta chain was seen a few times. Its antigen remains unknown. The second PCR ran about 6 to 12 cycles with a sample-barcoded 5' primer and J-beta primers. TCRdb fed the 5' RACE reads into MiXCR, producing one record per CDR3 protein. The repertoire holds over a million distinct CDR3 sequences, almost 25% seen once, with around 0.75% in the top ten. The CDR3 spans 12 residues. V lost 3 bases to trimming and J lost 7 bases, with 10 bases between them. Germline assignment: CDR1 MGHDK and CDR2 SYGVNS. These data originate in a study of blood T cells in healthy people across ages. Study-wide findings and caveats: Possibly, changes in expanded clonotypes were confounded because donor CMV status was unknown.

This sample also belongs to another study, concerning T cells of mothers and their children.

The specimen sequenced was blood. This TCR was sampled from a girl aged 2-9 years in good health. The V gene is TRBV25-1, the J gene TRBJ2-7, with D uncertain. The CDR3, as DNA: TGTGCCAGCAGTGAGGCCGGAAATGAGCAGTACTTC. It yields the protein CASSEAGNEQYF.